This T cell receptor beta chain was profiled in a study of T cell repertoires in cytomegalovirus infection. Germline V CDR1 and CDR2: KGHSH, LQKENI. CDR3 length: 15 residues. Deletions cut 5 bases from V and 3 bases from J, with 13 bases between. Each CDR3 protein is one row after TCRdb ran MiXCR on the reads. The data show some 700,000 distinct CDR3 sequences, approximately 40% seen once. This TCR came from a human donor in good health (CMV status not recorded). Some clones in this sample may be carry-over from other donors' samples. Sequencing input: PBMCs. The J gene is TRBJ2-2, the V gene TRBV18, with a possible D match to TRBD1 (6 bases). The CDR3 spells CASSSTGLDTGELFF. DNA of the CDR3: TGTGCCAGCTCATCCACAGGGCTCGACACCGGGGAGCTGTTTTTT.